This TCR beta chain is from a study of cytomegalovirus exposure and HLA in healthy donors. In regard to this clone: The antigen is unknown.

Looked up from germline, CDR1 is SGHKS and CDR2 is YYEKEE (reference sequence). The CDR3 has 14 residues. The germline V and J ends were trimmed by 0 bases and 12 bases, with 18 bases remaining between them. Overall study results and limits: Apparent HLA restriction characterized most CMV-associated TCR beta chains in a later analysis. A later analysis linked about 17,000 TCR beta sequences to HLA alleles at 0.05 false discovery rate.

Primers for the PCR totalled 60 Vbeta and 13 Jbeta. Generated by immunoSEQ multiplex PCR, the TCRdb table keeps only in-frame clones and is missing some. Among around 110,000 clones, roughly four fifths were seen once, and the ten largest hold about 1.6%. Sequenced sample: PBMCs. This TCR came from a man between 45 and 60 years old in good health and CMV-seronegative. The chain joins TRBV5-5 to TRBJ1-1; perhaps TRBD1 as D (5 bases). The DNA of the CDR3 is TGTGCCAGCAGCTTGGCGGGGGACCTGGTAATATCTTTCTTT. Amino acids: CASSLAGDLVISFF.